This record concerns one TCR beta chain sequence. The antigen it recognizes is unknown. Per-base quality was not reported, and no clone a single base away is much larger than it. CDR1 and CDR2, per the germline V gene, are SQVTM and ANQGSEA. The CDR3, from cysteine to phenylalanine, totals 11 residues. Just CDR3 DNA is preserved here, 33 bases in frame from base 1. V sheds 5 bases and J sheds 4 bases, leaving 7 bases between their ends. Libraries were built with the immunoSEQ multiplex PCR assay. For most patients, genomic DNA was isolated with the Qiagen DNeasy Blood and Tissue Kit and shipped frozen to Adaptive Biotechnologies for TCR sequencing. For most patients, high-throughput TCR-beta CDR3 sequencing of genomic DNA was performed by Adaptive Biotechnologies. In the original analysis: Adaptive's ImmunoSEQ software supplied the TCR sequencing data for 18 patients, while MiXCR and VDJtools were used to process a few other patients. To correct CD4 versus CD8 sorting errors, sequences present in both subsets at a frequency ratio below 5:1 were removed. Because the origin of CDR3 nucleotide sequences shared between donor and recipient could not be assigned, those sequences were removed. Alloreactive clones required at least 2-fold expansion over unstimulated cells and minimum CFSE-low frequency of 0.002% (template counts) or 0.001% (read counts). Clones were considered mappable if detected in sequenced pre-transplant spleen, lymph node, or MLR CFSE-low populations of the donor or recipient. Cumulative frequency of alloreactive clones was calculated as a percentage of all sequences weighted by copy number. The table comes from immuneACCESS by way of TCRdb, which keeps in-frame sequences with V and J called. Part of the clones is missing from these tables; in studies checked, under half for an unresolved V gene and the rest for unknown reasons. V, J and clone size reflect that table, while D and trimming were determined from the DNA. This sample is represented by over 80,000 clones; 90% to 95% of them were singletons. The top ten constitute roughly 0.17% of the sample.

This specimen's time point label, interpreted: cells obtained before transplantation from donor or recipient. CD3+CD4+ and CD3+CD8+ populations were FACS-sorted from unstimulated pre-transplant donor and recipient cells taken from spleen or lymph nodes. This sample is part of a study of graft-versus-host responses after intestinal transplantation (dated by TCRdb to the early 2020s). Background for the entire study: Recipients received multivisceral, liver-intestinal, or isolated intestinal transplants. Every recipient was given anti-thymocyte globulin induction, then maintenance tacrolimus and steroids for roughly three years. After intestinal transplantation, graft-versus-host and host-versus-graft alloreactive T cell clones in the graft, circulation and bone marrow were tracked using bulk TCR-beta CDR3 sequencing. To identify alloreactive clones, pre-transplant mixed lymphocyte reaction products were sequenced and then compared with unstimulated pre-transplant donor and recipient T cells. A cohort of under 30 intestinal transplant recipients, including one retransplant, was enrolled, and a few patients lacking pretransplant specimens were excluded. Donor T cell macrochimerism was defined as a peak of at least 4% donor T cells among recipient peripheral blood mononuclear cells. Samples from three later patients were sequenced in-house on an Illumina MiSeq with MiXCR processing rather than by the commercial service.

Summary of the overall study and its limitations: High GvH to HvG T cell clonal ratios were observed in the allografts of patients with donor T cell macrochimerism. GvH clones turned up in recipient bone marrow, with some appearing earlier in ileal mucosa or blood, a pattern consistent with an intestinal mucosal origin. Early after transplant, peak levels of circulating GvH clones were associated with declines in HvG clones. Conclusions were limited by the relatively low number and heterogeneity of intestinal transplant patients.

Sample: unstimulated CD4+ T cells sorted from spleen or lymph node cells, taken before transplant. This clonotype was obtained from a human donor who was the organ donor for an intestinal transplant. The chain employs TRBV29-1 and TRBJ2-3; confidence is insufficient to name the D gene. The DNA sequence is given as TGCAGCGTTCGAGTGGCAGATACGCAGTATTTT. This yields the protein CSVRVADTQYF.